The 13 T cell receptor beta chains below come from one sample, sequenced in a study of vaccination and CD4 T cells after COVID-19. The Oncomine TCR Beta short-read assay sequenced DNA from cultured CD4+ T cells. Each CDR3 protein is one row after TCRdb ran MiXCR on the PCR reads. The sample has 7,000 or so distinct CDR3 sequences, 65% to 75% seen once; the top ten hold roughly 15%. Treatment: approximately nine-day PBMC culture with coronavirus spike peptide pools or control peptides (ViraFEST assay). Which antigens these TCRs recognize remains unknown. The sequenced material came from CD4+ T cells from blood, cultured in vitro. All receptors come from a human donor who had recovered from COVID-19.

The rearrangement uses TRBV6-2 or TRBV6-3 and TRBJ1-5, with 7 bases identical to TRBD1. Germline V CDR1 and CDR2: MNHEY, SVGEGT. CDR3 length equals 16 residues. The trim removed 6 bases at V and 1 base at J, leaving 9 bases unmatched. The CDR3 DNA reads as TGTGCCAGCAGACCAAGACAGGGAGAAAGCAATCAGCCCCAGCATTTT. Translated: CASRPRQGESNQPQHF.

The chain carries TRBV15 and TRBJ1-1; unclear D gene. The CDR3 contains 13 residues. Deletions cut 1 base from V and 10 bases from J, with 13 bases between. Germline CDR1 reads LNHNV; CDR2 reads YYDKDF (reference sequence). CDR3 sequence reads: CATSRVLQETAFF. DNA for the CDR3: TGTGCCACCAGCAGAGTACTGCAGGAAACAGCTTTCTTT.

The table lists this clonotype with a few counts. This chain links TRBV6-1 with TRBJ2-3, with a weak D call TRBD1 (6 bases). CDR1 MNHNS and CDR2 SASEGT come from the germline V gene. CDR3 length: 15 amino acids. V was clipped by 6 bases and J by 2 bases, with 15 bases between them. DNA for the CDR3: TGTGCCAGCAGAAGGTTGGACAGACCCACAGATACGCAGTATTTT. Translating it yields CASRRLDRPTDTQYF.

This rearrangement joins TRBV6-5 to TRBJ1-2, with 7 bases lining up with TRBD1. Germline lookup yields CDR1 MNHEY and CDR2 SVGAGI. The V and J ends lost 2 bases and 6 bases, in that order; junction bases with no gene match: 3. This CDR3 is built from 13 residues. The CDR3 is CASSYAQGNGYTF. DNA of the CDR3: TGTGCCAGCAGTTACGCACAGGGGAATGGCTACACCTTC.

CDR3 sequence (DNA): TGTGCCAGCAGCCTCACACGGAACACTGAAGCTTTCTTT. Protein product: CASSLTRNTEAFF. J is TRBJ1-1 and V is TRBV7-2; D call uncertain. The V end lost 5 bases, the J end lost 1 base, and 8 bases lay between the germline ends. From germline, CDR1 is SGHTA and CDR2 FQGNSA. CDR3 length: 13 amino acids.

The chain recombines TRBV7-6 with TRBJ1-1; D is unclear. The CDR3 length is 15 residues. CDR1 is SGHVS and CDR2 is FNYEAQ in the germline V gene. The V gene lost 4 bases and the J gene lost 2 bases, with 14 bases spanning the gap. For the CDR3, the DNA is TGTGCCAGCAGCTCTGTCCCCATCGGAAACACTGAAGCTTTCTTT. As protein: CASSSVPIGNTEAFF.

This clonotype appeared once. The genes are TRBV19 and TRBJ1-5; no firm D call. V lost 2 bases and J 0 bases, leaving 17 bases between the germline ends. The CDR3 runs 18 residues. The germline CDR1 and CDR2 sequences are LNHDA and SQIVND (reference sequence). The CDR3 protein is CASSIPPKGTYSNQPQHF. In DNA, the CDR3 is TGTGCCAGTAGTATACCCCCCAAGGGCACCTATAGCAATCAGCCCCAGCATTTT.

This clonotype is deemed medium-sized. The rearrangement uses TRBV2 and TRBJ2-7; perhaps D is TRBD1 or TRBD2 (5 bases each). Germline V gene sequence: CDR1 SNHLY, CDR2 FYNNEI. CDR3 size: 14 residues. Trimming shortened V by 11 bases and J by 11 bases, and 28 bases separated the two germline ends. CDR3 protein: CAASKQGRNTEEYF. The CDR3 DNA is TGTGCCGCCTCCAAGCAGGGACGCAATACTGAGGAGTACTTC.

This chain uses TRBV24-1 with TRBJ1-5; a possible D gene is TRBD1 (5 bases). Trimming shortened V by 5 bases and J by 6 bases, and 10 bases separated the two germline ends. The CDR3 loop spans 13 amino acids. From germline, CDR1 is KGHDR and CDR2 SFDVKD. The CDR3 region is CATSGQGFQPQHF. CDR3 coding DNA: TGTGCCACCAGTGGTCAGGGATTTCAGCCCCAGCATTTT.

This chain joins TRBV28 and TRBJ2-7; 7 nucleotides align to TRBD1. Losses at the gene ends were 11 bases for V and 5 bases for J; bases not matched to a gene: 15. Germline V lookup: CDR1 MDHEN, CDR2 SYDVKM. The CDR3 has 14 amino acids. CDR3 region: CAGRGRGPRDEQYF. Here the CDR3 DNA reads TGTGCCGGACGTGGAAGGGGGCCCAGGGACGAGCAGTACTTC.

The V and J genes are TRBV6-1 and TRBJ2-7; a weak D match, TRBD1 (6 bases). Germline V CDR1 and CDR2: MNHNS, SASEGT. V dropped 6 bases and J dropped 3 bases, with 18 bases sitting between them. The CDR3 runs 15 residues. The CDR3 sequence: CASSLLRQERYEQYF. The CDR3 bases are TGTGCCAGCAGCCTACTTCGACAGGAACGCTACGAGCAGTACTTC.

V is TRBV27 and J is TRBJ2-2; D unclear. Germline lookup yields CDR1 MNHEY and CDR2 SMNVEV (reference sequence). With 5 bases removed from V and 3 bases from J, the gap between germline ends came to 7 bases. This CDR3 contains 13 residues. CDR3 sequence (DNA): TGTGCCAGCAGTCTTACGGACACCGGGGAGCTGTTTTTT. Translated: CASSLTDTGELFF.

This chain uses TRBV7-9 with TRBJ2-2, with 9 bases identical to TRBD1. The germline CDR1 and CDR2 sequences are SEHNR and FQNEAQ (reference sequence). CDR3 length: 15 amino acids. V shed 6 bases and J 4 bases; nucleotides not matched to a gene: 6. Here the CDR3 DNA reads TGTGCCAGCAGAAAGGGACAGGGTACCACCGGGGAGCTGTTTTTT. It translates to CASRKGQGTTGELFF.